The rows below give T cell receptor beta chains drawn from one sample of a study of CD4+ T cells in melanoma. The method was immunoSEQ multiplex PCR; TCRdb's version includes in-frame clones alone and lacks a portion of them. The repertoire holds more than 110,000 clones, with about nine tenths as singletons. The receptors shown here come from a human donor with melanoma. Each CDR3 is given with its conserved first and last residue. D genes are given only for firm matches. Size values are once, few and many counts, or a class for expanded clones, and some rows have none.

clone_size: once
d_call: NA
j_call: TRBJ2-1
v_call: TRBV29-1
cdr3_aa: CSGWRGDYNEQFF
cdr3_nt: TGCAGCGGCTGGAGGGGGGACTACAATGAGCAGTTCTTC

clone_size: NA
d_call: NA
j_call: TRBJ2-7
v_call: TRBV5-1
cdr3_aa: CASGLGSYEQYF
cdr3_nt: TGCGCCAGCGGTCTTGGAAGCTACGAGCAGTACTTC

clone_size: NA
d_call: NA
j_call: TRBJ2-7
v_call: TRBV7-9
cdr3_aa: CASSLGQWAEQYF
cdr3_nt: TGTGCCAGCAGCTTAGGACAGTGGGCCGAGCAGTACTTC

clone_size: NA
d_call: NA
j_call: TRBJ1-1
v_call: TRBV20-1
cdr3_aa: CSAQNRERAFF
cdr3_nt: TGCAGTGCGCAAAACAGGGAGAGAGCTTTCTTT

clone_size: NA
d_call: NA
j_call: TRBJ1-1
v_call: TRBV6-6
cdr3_aa: CASSYSEGGAPFF
cdr3_nt: TGTGCCAGCAGTTACTCGGAAGGTGGGGCGCCCTTTTTT

clone_size: NA
d_call: NA
j_call: TRBJ1-5
v_call: TRBV6-1
cdr3_aa: CASTDAGQPQHF
cdr3_nt: TGTGCCAGCACGGATGCGGGCCAGCCCCAGCATTTT

clone_size: once
d_call: TRBD2
j_call: TRBJ2-7
v_call: TRBV7-8
cdr3_aa: CASSRGGTRDEQYF
cdr3_nt: TGTGCCAGCAGCCGTGGGGGGACTAGAGACGAGCAGTACTTC

clone_size: NA
d_call: NA
j_call: TRBJ1-4
v_call: TRBV7-3
cdr3_aa: CASSLDGRGELFF
cdr3_nt: TGTGCCAGCAGCTTAGACGGTCGGGGCGAACTGTTTTTT

clone_size: NA
d_call: NA
j_call: TRBJ1-5
v_call: TRBV4-1
cdr3_aa: CASSQGGGRVSHQPQHF
cdr3_nt: TGCGCCAGCAGCCAAGGAGGAGGCAGGGTGTCACATCAGCCCCAGCATTTT

clone_size: NA
d_call: TRBD1
j_call: TRBJ2-7
v_call: TRBV19
cdr3_aa: CATSSGTEIRHEQYF
cdr3_nt: TGTGCCACCTCCTCGGGGACAGAAATACGCCACGAGCAGTACTTC

clone_size: NA
d_call: NA
j_call: TRBJ2-3
v_call: TRBV9
cdr3_aa: CASSPFRDTGTDTQYF
cdr3_nt: TGTGCCAGCAGCCCTTTCCGGGATACTGGCACAGATACGCAGTATTTT

clone_size: NA
d_call: NA
j_call: TRBJ1-2
v_call: TRBV18
cdr3_aa: CASSPGQDLNYGYTF
cdr3_nt: TGTGCCAGCTCACCGGGGCAGGACCTTAACTATGGCTACACCTTC

clone_size: NA
d_call: NA
j_call: TRBJ1-4
v_call: TRBV30
cdr3_aa: CAWSVRSEKLFF
cdr3_nt: TGTGCCTGGAGTGTACGGAGCGAAAAACTGTTTTTT

clone_size: NA
d_call: NA
j_call: TRBJ1-2
v_call: TRBV6-1
cdr3_aa: CASSEGAHYGYTF
cdr3_nt: TGTGCCAGCAGTGAAGGGGCACATTATGGCTACACCTTC

clone_size: NA
d_call: TRBD1
j_call: TRBJ1-2
v_call: TRBV5-1
cdr3_aa: CASSLEGTGPLYGYTF
cdr3_nt: TGCGCCAGCAGCTTGGAGGGGACAGGGCCCCTCTATGGCTACACCTTC

clone_size: once
d_call: TRBD1
j_call: TRBJ2-2
v_call: TRBV19
cdr3_aa: CASSPWVQGDTGELFF
cdr3_nt: TGTGCCAGTAGTCCATGGGTCCAGGGGGACACCGGGGAGCTGTTTTTT

clone_size: NA
d_call: TRBD1
j_call: TRBJ2-3
v_call: TRBV7-9
cdr3_aa: CASSSGQGASDTQYF
cdr3_nt: TGTGCCAGCAGCTCCGGACAGGGGGCATCGGATACGCAGTATTTT

clone_size: NA
d_call: TRBD2
j_call: TRBJ2-3
v_call: TRBV5-1
cdr3_aa: CASSLGGSGDLSTDTQYF
cdr3_nt: TGCGCCAGCAGCTTGGGCGGTAGCGGGGACCTCAGCACAGATACGCAGTATTTT

clone_size: NA
d_call: NA
j_call: TRBJ2-2
v_call: TRBV23-1
cdr3_aa: CASRVLASAGELFF
cdr3_nt: TGCGCCAGCAGGGTTCTAGCTTCCGCCGGGGAGCTGTTTTTT

clone_size: NA
d_call: NA
j_call: TRBJ2-5
v_call: TRBV18
cdr3_aa: CASSRSSQETQYF
cdr3_nt: TGTGCCAGCTCCCGTTCGTCCCAAGAGACCCAGTACTTC

clone_size: NA
d_call: NA
j_call: TRBJ2-3
v_call: TRBV27
cdr3_aa: CASSLRLVPDTQYF
cdr3_nt: TGTGCCAGCAGTTTAAGGCTAGTTCCAGATACGCAGTATTTT

clone_size: NA
d_call: TRBD1
j_call: TRBJ2-3
v_call: TRBV6-5
cdr3_aa: CASSYSKGAVTDTQYF
cdr3_nt: TGTGCCAGCAGTTACTCGAAGGGGGCCGTCACAGATACGCAGTATTTT

clone_size: NA
d_call: NA
j_call: TRBJ1-4
v_call: TRBV7-8
cdr3_aa: CASSLGQTEKLFF
cdr3_nt: TGTGCCAGCAGCTTAGGGCAGACTGAAAAACTGTTTTTT

clone_size: NA
d_call: TRBD2
j_call: TRBJ2-7
v_call: TRBV7-9
cdr3_aa: CASSSGTSGGEQYF
cdr3_nt: TGTGCCAGCAGCTCCGGGACTAGCGGGGGAGAGCAGTACTTC

clone_size: NA
d_call: NA
j_call: TRBJ2-3
v_call: TRBV6-1
cdr3_aa: CASRNPQSSTDTQYF
cdr3_nt: TGTGCCAGCAGGAACCCCCAATCAAGCACAGATACGCAGTATTTT

clone_size: NA
d_call: NA
j_call: TRBJ2-7
v_call: TRBV6-5
cdr3_aa: CASSNLQSYEQYF
cdr3_nt: TGTGCCAGCAGCAATCTTCAGTCCTACGAGCAGTACTTC

clone_size: NA
d_call: TRBD1
j_call: TRBJ2-7
v_call: TRBV25-1
cdr3_aa: CASTRDSIYEQYF
cdr3_nt: TGTGCCAGCACCCGGGACAGCATTTACGAGCAGTACTTC

clone_size: NA
d_call: NA
j_call: TRBJ1-2
v_call: TRBV7-3
cdr3_aa: CASTTTGKIFGANEGYTF
cdr3_nt: TGTGCCAGCACCACTACAGGGAAGATATTTGGAGCTAATGAAGGCTACACCTTC

clone_size: once
d_call: NA
j_call: TRBJ2-2
v_call: TRBV7-8
cdr3_aa: CASRTLDTGELFF
cdr3_nt: TGTGCCTCCCGGACACTTGACACCGGGGAGCTGTTTTTT

clone_size: NA
d_call: NA
j_call: TRBJ2-3
v_call: TRBV6-1
cdr3_aa: CASSASQRGYTDTQYF
cdr3_nt: TGTGCCAGCAGTGCCTCGCAGAGGGGGTATACAGATACGCAGTATTTT

clone_size: NA
d_call: NA
j_call: TRBJ1-2
v_call: TRBV4-1
cdr3_aa: CASSQDPRGDGYTF
cdr3_nt: TGCGCCAGCAGCCAAGACCCGAGAGGGGATGGCTACACCTTC

clone_size: NA
d_call: NA
j_call: TRBJ1-1
v_call: TRBV6-4
cdr3_aa: CASSRRKDTEAFF
cdr3_nt: TGTGCCAGCAGTAGGCGAAAGGACACTGAAGCTTTCTTT

clone_size: NA
d_call: NA
j_call: TRBJ2-1
v_call: TRBV6-4
cdr3_aa: CAAIFTYNEQFF
cdr3_nt: TGTGCCGCAATTTTTACCTACAATGAGCAGTTCTTC

clone_size: NA
d_call: NA
j_call: TRBJ1-2
v_call: TRBV5-6
cdr3_aa: CASSLYPGWDGYTF
cdr3_nt: TGTGCCAGCAGCTTGTACCCCGGCTGGGATGGCTACACCTTC

clone_size: NA
d_call: TRBD1
j_call: TRBJ2-7
v_call: TRBV4-2
cdr3_aa: CASSQETGAYEQYF
cdr3_nt: TGTGCCAGCAGCCAAGAAACAGGGGCCTACGAGCAGTACTTC

clone_size: NA
d_call: NA
j_call: TRBJ2-5
v_call: TRBV5-1
cdr3_aa: CASSLIAAQETQYF
cdr3_nt: TGCGCCAGCAGCTTGATCGCAGCCCAAGAGACCCAGTACTTC